This record concerns one T cell receptor (beta chain) sequence. This record belongs to a study of cytomegalovirus exposure and HLA in healthy donors. Germline V gene data show CDR1 as LNHDA and CDR2 as SQIVND (reference sequence). After removal of 10 bases from V and 3 bases from J, the junction contained 9 bases not matched to a gene. The CDR3 totals 14 residues. PCR was performed using 60 Vbeta and 13 Jbeta primers. TCRdb's copy holds only in-frame clones and misses some; the assay was immunoSEQ multiplex PCR. In the table there are about 55,000 clones, 75% to 80% of which are singletons. This sequence joins TRBV19 and TRBJ2-7; TRBD2 aligns across 10 bases. The TCR originated in a female donor in good health and CMV-seronegative. Material for sequencing was PBMCs. The CDR3: CATSSGGALYEQYF. CDR3 DNA sequence: TGTGCCACTTCAAGCGGGGGGGCCCTCTACGAGCAGTACTTC.